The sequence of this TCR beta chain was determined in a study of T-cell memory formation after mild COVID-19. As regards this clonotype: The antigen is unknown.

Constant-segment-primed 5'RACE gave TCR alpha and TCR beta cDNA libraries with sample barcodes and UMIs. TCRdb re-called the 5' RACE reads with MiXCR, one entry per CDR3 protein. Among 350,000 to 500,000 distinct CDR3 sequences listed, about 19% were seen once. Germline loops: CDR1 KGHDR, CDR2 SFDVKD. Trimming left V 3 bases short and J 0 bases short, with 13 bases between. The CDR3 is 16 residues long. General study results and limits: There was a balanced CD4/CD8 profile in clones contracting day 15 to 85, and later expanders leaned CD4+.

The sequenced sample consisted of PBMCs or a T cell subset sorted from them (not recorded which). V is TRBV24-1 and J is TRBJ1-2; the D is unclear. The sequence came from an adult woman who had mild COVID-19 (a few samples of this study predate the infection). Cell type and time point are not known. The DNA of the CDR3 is TGTGCCACCAGTGATCCCAGGACGGAGCCTAACTATGGCTACACCTTC. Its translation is CATSDPRTEPNYGYTF.